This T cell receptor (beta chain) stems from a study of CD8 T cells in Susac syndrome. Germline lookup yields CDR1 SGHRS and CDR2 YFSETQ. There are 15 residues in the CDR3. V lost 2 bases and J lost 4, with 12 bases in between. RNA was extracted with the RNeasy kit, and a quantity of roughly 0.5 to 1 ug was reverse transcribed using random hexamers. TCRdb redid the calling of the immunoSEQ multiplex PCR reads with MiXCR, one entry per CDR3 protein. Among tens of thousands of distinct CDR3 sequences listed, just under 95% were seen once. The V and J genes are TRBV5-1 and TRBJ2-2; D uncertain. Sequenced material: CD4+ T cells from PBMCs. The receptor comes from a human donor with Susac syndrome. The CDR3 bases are TGCGCCAGCAGCTTAAAGGGCCCCGGCACCGGGGAGCTGTTTTTT. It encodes CASSLKGPGTGELFF.